This T cell receptor beta chain was sequenced during a study of a mutant IDH1 vaccine in newly diagnosed glioma. Documented time point: week 35, safety follow-up. Vaccination comprised doses that each held 300 ug of mutant IDH1 20-mer peptide, plus topical imiquimod. Eight vaccinations were given in weeks 1, 3, 5, 7, 11, 15, 19 and 23. CDR3 length equals 12 residues. Trimming took 3 bases from V and 5 from J; bases not matched to a gene: 0. The germline CDR1 and CDR2 sequences are LNHDA and SQIVND (reference sequence). TCRdb keeps only in-frame clones here, not all; method: immunoSEQ multiplex PCR. Of tens of thousands of clones in the sample, approximately 92% are singletons; the top ten hold 2% to 2.5%. Details on this clone: The antigen is unknown.

This receptor was obtained from a middle-aged man with glioma. Source: PBMCs, taken from a glioma patient whose treatment included an IDH1 peptide vaccine. J is TRBJ1-1 and V is TRBV19, with 7 positions matching TRBD1. The CDR3 loop reads CASSIRGTEAFF. The DNA of the CDR3 is TGTGCCAGTAGTATCAGGGGGACTGAAGCTTTCTTT.